A selection of T cell receptor beta chains follows, all from one sample in a study of CD8+CD57+ T cells in acquired aplastic anemia. Each CDR3 protein gets one entry after TCRdb re-called the reads with MiXCR. The table has hundreds of thousands of distinct CDR3 sequences, more than 25% seen once. The sample was sorted CD4+, CD8+, or CD8+CD57+ T cells (not recorded which) from PBMCs. The receptors shown here come from a human donor with aplastic anemia. The CDR3 runs from the conserved cysteine through the conserved F or W. Each record gives: CDR3 protein, J gene, V gene.

CDR3aa: CASSQEGSNTGELFF
j_gene: TRBJ2-2
v_gene: TRBV4-1

CDR3aa: CASTPGRNQPQHF
j_gene: TRBJ1-5
v_gene: TRBV2

CDR3aa: CASSFKINRWGSTEAFF
j_gene: TRBJ1-1
v_gene: TRBV12-3/TRBV12-4

CDR3aa: CSVRLQGAMYEQYF
j_gene: TRBJ2-7
v_gene: TRBV29-1

CDR3aa: CASSLNQGPAFF
j_gene: TRBJ1-1
v_gene: TRBV7-3

CDR3aa: CASAGLTYEQYF
j_gene: TRBJ2-7
v_gene: TRBV25-1

CDR3aa: CASSPNVGVTGELFF
j_gene: TRBJ2-2
v_gene: TRBV7-2

CDR3aa: CATSDPGLDEQYF
j_gene: TRBJ2-7
v_gene: TRBV24-1

CDR3aa: CASSEAVSYEQYF
j_gene: TRBJ2-7
v_gene: TRBV2

CDR3aa: CASSQMGQGTGITEAFF
j_gene: TRBJ1-1
v_gene: TRBV18

CDR3aa: CSVGQGTTQPQHF
j_gene: TRBJ1-5
v_gene: TRBV29-1

CDR3aa: CASSRASEAFF
j_gene: TRBJ1-1
v_gene: TRBV19

CDR3aa: CASSAEGAAGGYTF
j_gene: TRBJ1-2
v_gene: TRBV2

CDR3aa: CASSGQPDTEAFF
j_gene: TRBJ1-1
v_gene: TRBV18

CDR3aa: CASSPSQGDQPQHF
j_gene: TRBJ1-5
v_gene: TRBV18

CDR3aa: CATSRDPTRVEAFF
j_gene: TRBJ1-1
v_gene: TRBV15

CDR3aa: CASSPQGQGSIYEQYF
j_gene: TRBJ2-7
v_gene: TRBV11-1

CDR3aa: CSAITDRGMASNQPQHF
j_gene: TRBJ1-5
v_gene: TRBV20-1

CDR3aa: CASSLRGRGGEKLFF
j_gene: TRBJ1-4
v_gene: TRBV7-9

CDR3aa: CAWSLGQGAEKLFF
j_gene: TRBJ1-4
v_gene: TRBV30

CDR3aa: CATSRDRVLVGYTF
j_gene: TRBJ1-2
v_gene: TRBV15

CDR3aa: CSAGGTASGDTQYF
j_gene: TRBJ2-3
v_gene: TRBV20-1

CDR3aa: CASSNTGPGIYGYTF
j_gene: TRBJ1-2
v_gene: TRBV6-2/TRBV6-3

CDR3aa: CASSQGTGREQYF
j_gene: TRBJ2-3
v_gene: TRBV14

CDR3aa: CASSISGRGDTDTQYF
j_gene: TRBJ2-3
v_gene: TRBV19

CDR3aa: CASVLLGGRANVLTF
j_gene: TRBJ2-6
v_gene: TRBV2

CDR3aa: CASSLSRPSGENTGELFF
j_gene: TRBJ2-2
v_gene: TRBV7-3

CDR3aa: CASSLGRGTYGYTF
j_gene: TRBJ1-2
v_gene: TRBV5-1

CDR3aa: CSVDQGGATEAFF
j_gene: TRBJ1-1
v_gene: TRBV29-1

CDR3aa: CASRNRDNKPQHF
j_gene: TRBJ1-5
v_gene: TRBV28

CDR3aa: CASSYRDGEQYF
j_gene: TRBJ2-7
v_gene: TRBV6-5

CDR3aa: CASSQTPGDPQETQYF
j_gene: TRBJ2-5
v_gene: TRBV4-1

CDR3aa: CASSQSFFDTQYF
j_gene: TRBJ2-3
v_gene: TRBV6-2/TRBV6-3

CDR3aa: CATTSGRSRETQYF
j_gene: TRBJ2-5
v_gene: TRBV15

CDR3aa: CASNLAGLAYNSPLHF
j_gene: TRBJ1-6
v_gene: TRBV25-1

CDR3aa: CASSLVGANEQFF
j_gene: TRBJ2-1
v_gene: TRBV7-8

CDR3aa: CASSEAQFGGNTIYF
j_gene: TRBJ1-3
v_gene: TRBV2

CDR3aa: CASSFLAVGTDTQYF
j_gene: TRBJ2-3
v_gene: TRBV2